These 8 T cell receptor beta chains came from one sample sequenced in a study of blood T cell repertoires in COVID-19. Clones were sequenced by immunoSEQ multiplex PCR, and TCRdb holds only the in-frame ones, with some missing. The data contain around 150,000 clones, 80% to 95% of them singletons. Input material: peripheral blood. The receptor source for this set is a young man with COVID-19, enrolled during active disease.

This chain uses TRBV6-1 with TRBJ2-1, with 7 bases lining up with TRBD2. Germline V gene data show CDR1 as MNHNS and CDR2 as SASEGT. This CDR3 contains 14 residues. Unmatched junction bases numbered 5, after V lost 3 bases and J lost 6 bases. The CDR3 region is CASSDRLARNEQFF. The CDR3 DNA reads as TGTGCCAGCAGTGATAGACTAGCTCGCAATGAGCAGTTCTTC.

CDR3 DNA sequence: TGTGCCAGCAGCGGGGACAGGCCCTACGAGCAGTACTTC. Its protein product is CASSGDRPYEQYF. The chain combines TRBV5-5 with TRBJ2-7; 8 nucleotides align to TRBD1. The CDR3 has 13 amino acids. Trimming cost V 4 bases and J 2 bases; bases outside gene matches: 2. Germline assignment: CDR1 SGHKS and CDR2 YYEKEE (reference sequence).

The chain recombines TRBV30 with TRBJ2-7, with 7 nucleotides matching TRBD1. With V trimmed by 1 base and J by 4 bases, 7 bases remained unmatched. CDR1 is GTSNPN and CDR2 is SVGIG in the germline V gene (reference sequence). The CDR3 covers 14 residues. DNA for the CDR3: TGTGCCTGGAGTGCCACCCGACAGGGTTACGAGCAGTACTTC. Protein sequence: CAWSATRQGYEQYF.

The chain recombines TRBV2 with TRBJ2-5; possibly TRBD1 for D (5 bases). The CDR3 runs 13 residues. The V gene lost 7 bases and the J gene lost 3 bases, with 12 bases spanning the gap. The germline V gene has CDR1 SNHLY and CDR2 FYNNEI. CDR3 in DNA: TGTGCCAGCATTTGGACACCGAAAGAGACCCAGTACTTC. Its protein product is CASIWTPKETQYF.

The chain's CDR3 is CASSQESWDRRSYEQYF. In DNA, the CDR3 is TGTGCCAGCAGCCAAGAATCCTGGGACAGGAGATCCTACGAGCAGTACTTC. The chain carries TRBV14 and TRBJ2-7; 8 bases are a match to TRBD1. The CDR3 has 17 residues. The V gene's germline CDR1 is SGHDN and CDR2 FVKESK. Unmatched junction bases numbered 8, after V lost 0 bases and J lost 1 base.

This clone was recorded only once. This chain links TRBV6-1 with TRBJ1-2, with D uncertain. The CDR3 sequence is 12 residues long. Trimming removed 2 bases from V and 6 bases from J, with 7 bases in between. Germline loops: CDR1 MNHNS, CDR2 SASEGT. CDR3 in amino acids: CASSERDNGYTF. CDR3 nucleotides: TGTGCCAGCAGTGAAAGAGACAATGGCTACACCTTC.

The V call is TRBV2, the J call TRBJ1-4, with D possibly matching TRBD1 (6 bases). V was pared by 8 bases and J by 5 bases, with 12 bases between. The CDR3 has 13 amino acids. The germline gives CDR1 SNHLY, CDR2 FYNNEI. This chain's CDR3 is CASYEQGNEKLFF. The CDR3, as DNA: TGTGCCAGCTACGAGCAGGGGAATGAAAAACTGTTTTTT.

The chain carries TRBV27 and TRBJ2-1; D perhaps matches TRBD2 (5 bases). Germline lookup yields CDR1 MNHEY and CDR2 SMNVEV (reference sequence). V lost 5 bases to trimming and J lost 7 bases, with 15 bases between them. CDR3 length: 14 residues. In DNA, the CDR3 is TGTGCCAGCAGTCCCGGGGTGGGGATTAATGAGCAGTTCTTC. Protein sequence: CASSPGVGINEQFF.